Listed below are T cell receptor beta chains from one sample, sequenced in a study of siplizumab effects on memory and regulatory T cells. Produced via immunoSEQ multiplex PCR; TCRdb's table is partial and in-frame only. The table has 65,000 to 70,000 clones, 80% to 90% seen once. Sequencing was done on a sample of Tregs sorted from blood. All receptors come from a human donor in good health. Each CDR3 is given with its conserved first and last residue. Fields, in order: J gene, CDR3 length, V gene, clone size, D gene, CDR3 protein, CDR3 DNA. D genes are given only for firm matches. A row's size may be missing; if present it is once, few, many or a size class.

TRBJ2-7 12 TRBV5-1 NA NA CASSLEGERQYF TGCGCCAGCAGCTTGGAAGGGGAGAGGCAGTACTTC
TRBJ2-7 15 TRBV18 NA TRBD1 CASSPISGGPYEQYF TGTGCCAGCTCACCAATATCAGGGGGCCCCTACGAGCAGTACTTC
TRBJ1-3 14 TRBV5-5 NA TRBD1 CASSQTGGRNTIYF TGTGCCAGCAGCCAGACAGGGGGCAGAAACACCATATATTTT
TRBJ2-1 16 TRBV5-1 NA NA CASSRGAGFSYNEQFF TGCGCCAGCAGCCGCGGGGCGGGGTTCTCCTACAATGAGCAGTTCTTC
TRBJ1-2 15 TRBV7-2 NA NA CASSPPPGHGYGYTF TGTGCCAGCAGCCCCCCACCGGGACACGGCTATGGCTACACCTTC
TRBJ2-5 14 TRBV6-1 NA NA CASIRVAGKETQYF TGTGCCAGCATAAGGGTTGCTGGAAAAGAGACCCAGTACTTC
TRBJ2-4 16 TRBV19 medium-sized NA CASSGSWAHGENIQYF TGTGCCAGTAGTGGTAGCTGGGCGCATGGGGAAAACATTCAGTACTTC
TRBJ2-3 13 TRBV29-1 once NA CSVGSAFTDTQYF TGCAGCGTTGGTAGCGCTTTCACAGATACGCAGTATTTT
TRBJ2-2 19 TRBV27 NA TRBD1 CASSFYFLPGQEISGELFF TGTGCCAGCAGTTTTTATTTTTTACCGGGACAGGAAATATCCGGGGAGCTGTTTTTT
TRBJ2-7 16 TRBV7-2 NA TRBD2 CASTPGGLAGSYEQYF TGTGCCAGCACCCCGGGTGGACTAGCGGGATCCTACGAGCAGTACTTC
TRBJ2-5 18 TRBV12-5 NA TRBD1 CASGLTTRTGARQETQYF TGTGCTAGTGGTTTGACCACCCGGACAGGGGCGCGGCAAGAGACCCAGTACTTC
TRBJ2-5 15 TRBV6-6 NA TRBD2 CASRRTSGSVGTQYF TGTGCCAGCAGGAGGACTAGCGGGAGCGTAGGGACCCAGTACTTC
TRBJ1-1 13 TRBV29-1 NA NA CSVDGRARTEAFF TGCAGCGTTGACGGCAGGGCGAGGACTGAAGCTTTCTTT
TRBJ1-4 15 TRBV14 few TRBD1 CASSVQGGRFEKLFF TGTGCCAGCAGCGTCCAGGGGGGAAGGTTTGAAAAACTGTTTTTT
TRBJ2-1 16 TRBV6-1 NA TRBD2 CASSALTSGSTDEQFF TGTGCCAGCAGTGCGCTGACTAGCGGGAGTACCGATGAGCAGTTCTTC
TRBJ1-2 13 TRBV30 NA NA CAWRPLGVYGYTF TGTGCCTGGAGACCGTTAGGGGTTTATGGCTACACCTTC
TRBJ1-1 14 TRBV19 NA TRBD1 CASSIAQGVAEAFF TGTGCCAGTAGTATCGCGCAGGGGGTAGCTGAAGCTTTCTTT
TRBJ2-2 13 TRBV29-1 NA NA CSADPQNTGELFF TGCAGCGCCGACCCACAGAACACCGGGGAGCTGTTTTTT
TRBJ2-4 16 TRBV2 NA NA CASKVRSGPAKNIQYF TGTGCCAGCAAGGTACGCTCAGGCCCAGCCAAAAACATTCAGTACTTC